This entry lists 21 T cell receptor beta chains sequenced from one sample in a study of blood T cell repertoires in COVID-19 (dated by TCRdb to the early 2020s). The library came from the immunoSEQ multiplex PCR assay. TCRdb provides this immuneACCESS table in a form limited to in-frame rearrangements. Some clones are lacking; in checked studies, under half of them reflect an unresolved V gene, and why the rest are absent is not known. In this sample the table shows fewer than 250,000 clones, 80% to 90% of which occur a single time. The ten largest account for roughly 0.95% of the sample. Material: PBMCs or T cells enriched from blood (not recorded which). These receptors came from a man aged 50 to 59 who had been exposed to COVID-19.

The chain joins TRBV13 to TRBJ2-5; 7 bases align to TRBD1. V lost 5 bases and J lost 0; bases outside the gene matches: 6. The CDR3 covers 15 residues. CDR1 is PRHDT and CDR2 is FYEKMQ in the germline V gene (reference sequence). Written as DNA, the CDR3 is TGTGCCAGCAGCCCACAACAGGGGCACCAAGAGACCCAGTACTTC. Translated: CASSPQQGHQETQYF.

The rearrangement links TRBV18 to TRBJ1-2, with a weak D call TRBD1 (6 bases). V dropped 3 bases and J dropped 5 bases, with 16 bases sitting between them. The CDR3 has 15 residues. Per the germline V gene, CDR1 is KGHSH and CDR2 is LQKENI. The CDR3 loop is CASSPPSAGAYGYTF. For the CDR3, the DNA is TGTGCCAGCTCACCGCCAAGTGCGGGGGCGTATGGCTACACCTTC.

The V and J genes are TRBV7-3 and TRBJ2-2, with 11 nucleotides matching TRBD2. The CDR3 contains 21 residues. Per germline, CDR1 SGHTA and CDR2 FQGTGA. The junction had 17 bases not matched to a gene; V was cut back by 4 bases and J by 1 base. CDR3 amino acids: CASSSSRATSGNQGNTGELFF. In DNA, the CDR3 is TGTGCCAGCAGCTCCAGTCGGGCGACTAGCGGGAATCAGGGGAACACCGGGGAGCTGTTTTTT. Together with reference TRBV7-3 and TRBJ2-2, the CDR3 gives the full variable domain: GAGVSQTPSNKVTEKGKYVELRCDPISGHTALYWYRQSLGQGPEFLIYFQGTGAADDSGLPNDRFFAVRPEGSVSTLKIQRTERGDSAVYLCASSSSRATSGNQGNTGELFFGEGSRLTVL.

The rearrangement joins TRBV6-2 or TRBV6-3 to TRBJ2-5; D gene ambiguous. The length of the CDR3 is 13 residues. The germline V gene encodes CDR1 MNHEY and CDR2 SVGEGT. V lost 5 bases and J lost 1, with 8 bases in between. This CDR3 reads CASSQYFQETQYF. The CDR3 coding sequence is TGTGCCAGCAGTCAATACTTCCAAGAGACCCAGTACTTC.

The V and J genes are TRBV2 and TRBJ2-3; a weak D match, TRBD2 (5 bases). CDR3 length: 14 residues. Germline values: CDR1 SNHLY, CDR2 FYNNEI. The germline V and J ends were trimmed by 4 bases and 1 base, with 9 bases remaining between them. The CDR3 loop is CASSADLGTDTQYF. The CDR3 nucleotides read TGTGCCAGCAGTGCGGACTTGGGCACAGATACGCAGTATTTT.

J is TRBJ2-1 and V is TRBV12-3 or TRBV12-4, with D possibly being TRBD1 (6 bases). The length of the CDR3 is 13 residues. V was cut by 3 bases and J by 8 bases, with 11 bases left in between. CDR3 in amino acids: CASSFNAGDEQFF. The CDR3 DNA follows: TGTGCCAGCAGTTTTAACGCAGGGGATGAGCAGTTCTTC.

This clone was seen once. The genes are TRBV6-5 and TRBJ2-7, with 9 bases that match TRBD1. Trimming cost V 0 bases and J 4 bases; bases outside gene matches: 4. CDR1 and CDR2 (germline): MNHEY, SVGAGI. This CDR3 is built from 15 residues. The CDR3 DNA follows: TGTGCCAGCAGTTACTCTGGGACAGGGAAATACGAGCAGTACTTC. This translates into CASSYSGTGKYEQYF.

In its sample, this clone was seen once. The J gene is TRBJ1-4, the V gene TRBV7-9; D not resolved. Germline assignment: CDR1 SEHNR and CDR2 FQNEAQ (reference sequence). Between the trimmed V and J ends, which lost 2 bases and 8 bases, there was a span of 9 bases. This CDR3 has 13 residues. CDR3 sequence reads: CASSLTGSEKLFF. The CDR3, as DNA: TGTGCCAGCAGCTTAACTGGGAGCGAAAAACTGTTTTTT.

CDR3 coding DNA: TGTGCCACCAGCAGAGAGGCCACAGATACGCAGTATTTT. This codes for CATSREATDTQYF. The rearrangement uses TRBV15 and TRBJ2-3; D not certain. Per the germline V gene, CDR1 is LNHNV and CDR2 is YYDKDF (reference sequence). Deletions cut 0 bases from V and 2 bases from J, with 3 bases between. The CDR3 extends over 13 amino acids.

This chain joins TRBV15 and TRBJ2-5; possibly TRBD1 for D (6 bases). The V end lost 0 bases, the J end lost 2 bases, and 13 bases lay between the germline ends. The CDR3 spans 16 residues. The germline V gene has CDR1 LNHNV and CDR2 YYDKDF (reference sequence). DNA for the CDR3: TGTGCCACCAGCAGAGATCCGACAGGTTTACAAGAGACCCAGTACTTC. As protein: CATSRDPTGLQETQYF. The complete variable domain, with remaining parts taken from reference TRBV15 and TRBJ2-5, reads DAMVIQNPRYQVTQFGKPVTLSCSQTLNHNVMYWYQQKSSQAPKLLFHYYDKDFNNEADTPDNFQSRRPNTSFCFLDIRSPGLGDTAMYLCATSRDPTGLQETQYFGPGTRLLVL.

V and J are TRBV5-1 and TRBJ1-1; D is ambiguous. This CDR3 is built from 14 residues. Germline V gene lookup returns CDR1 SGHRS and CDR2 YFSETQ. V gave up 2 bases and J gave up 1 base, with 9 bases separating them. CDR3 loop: CASSLEIRNTEAFF. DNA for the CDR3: TGCGCCAGCAGCTTAGAAATTAGGAACACTGAAGCTTTCTTT.

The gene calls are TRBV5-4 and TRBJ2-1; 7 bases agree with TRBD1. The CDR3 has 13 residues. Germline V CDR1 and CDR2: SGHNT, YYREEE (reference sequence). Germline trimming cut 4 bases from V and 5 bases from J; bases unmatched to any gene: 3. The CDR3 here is CASSQGQNNEQFF. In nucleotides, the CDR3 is TGTGCCAGCAGCCAGGGACAGAACAATGAGCAGTTCTTC. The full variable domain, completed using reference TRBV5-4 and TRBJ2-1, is ETGVTQSPTHLIKTRGQQVTLRCSSQSGHNTVSWYQQALGQGPQFIFQYYREEENGRGNFPPRFSGLQFPNYSSELNVNALELDDSALYLCASSQGQNNEQFFGPGTRLTVL.

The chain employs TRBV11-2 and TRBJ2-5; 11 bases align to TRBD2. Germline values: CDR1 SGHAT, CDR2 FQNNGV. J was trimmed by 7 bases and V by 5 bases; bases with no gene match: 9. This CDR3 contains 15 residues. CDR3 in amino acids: CASSISGRADPTQYF. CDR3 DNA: TGTGCCAGCAGCATTAGCGGGAGGGCCGACCCGACCCAGTACTTC. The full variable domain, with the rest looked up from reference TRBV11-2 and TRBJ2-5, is EAGVAQSPRYKIIEKRQSVAFWCNPISGHATLYWYQQILGQGPKLLIQFQNNGVVDDSQLPKDRFSAERLKGVDSTLKIQPAKLEDSAVYLCASSISGRADPTQYFGPGTRLLVL.

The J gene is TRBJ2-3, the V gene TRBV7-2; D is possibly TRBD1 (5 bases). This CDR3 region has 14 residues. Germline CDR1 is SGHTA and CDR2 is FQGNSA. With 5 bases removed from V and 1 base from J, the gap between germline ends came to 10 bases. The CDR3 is CASSLDRGTDTQYF. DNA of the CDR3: TGTGCCAGCAGCCTCGACAGAGGCACAGATACGCAGTATTTT.

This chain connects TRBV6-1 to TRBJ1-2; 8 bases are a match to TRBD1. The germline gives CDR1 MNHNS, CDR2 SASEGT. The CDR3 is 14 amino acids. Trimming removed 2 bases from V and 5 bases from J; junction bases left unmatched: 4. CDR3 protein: CASSERQGAYGYTF. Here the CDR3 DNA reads TGTGCCAGCAGTGAAAGGCAGGGGGCGTATGGCTACACCTTC.

The CDR3 DNA follows: TGTGCCAGTAGTGTGACAGGGGGCAATCAGCCCCAGCATTTT. This gives the protein CASSVTGGNQPQHF. The chain has TRBV19 and TRBJ1-5; 8 nucleotides align to TRBD1. J gave up 2 bases and V 5 bases, and 2 bases lay outside the gene matches. This CDR3 spans 14 amino acids. Germline values: CDR1 LNHDA, CDR2 SQIVND (reference sequence).

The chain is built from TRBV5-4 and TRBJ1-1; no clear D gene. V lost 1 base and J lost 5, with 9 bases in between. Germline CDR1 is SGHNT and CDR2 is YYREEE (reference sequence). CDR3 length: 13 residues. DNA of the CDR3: TGTGCCAGCAGCTTGTCCCAGTGGACTGAAGCTTTCTTT. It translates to CASSLSQWTEAFF. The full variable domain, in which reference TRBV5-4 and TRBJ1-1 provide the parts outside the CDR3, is ETGVTQSPTHLIKTRGQQVTLRCSSQSGHNTVSWYQQALGQGPQFIFQYYREEENGRGNFPPRFSGLQFPNYSSELNVNALELDDSALYLCASSLSQWTEAFFGQGTRLTVV.

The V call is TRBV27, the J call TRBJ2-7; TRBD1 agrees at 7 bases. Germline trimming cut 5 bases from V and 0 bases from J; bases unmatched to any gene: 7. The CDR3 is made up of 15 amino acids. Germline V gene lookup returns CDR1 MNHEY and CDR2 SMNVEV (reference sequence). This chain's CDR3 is CASSPLGQASYEQYF. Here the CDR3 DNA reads TGTGCCAGCAGTCCTCTAGGACAGGCCTCCTACGAGCAGTACTTC.

The CDR3 nucleotides are TGTGCCAGCAGTTACGGACAGGGGATTTCACCCCTCCACTTT. Translating it yields CASSYGQGISPLHF. The rearrangement uses TRBV6-5 and TRBJ1-6; 9 bases agree with TRBD1. The V segment lost 2 bases and the J segment 9 bases; nucleotides outside the gene matches: 2. The CDR3 contains 14 residues. Per the germline V gene, CDR1 is MNHEY and CDR2 is SVGAGI.

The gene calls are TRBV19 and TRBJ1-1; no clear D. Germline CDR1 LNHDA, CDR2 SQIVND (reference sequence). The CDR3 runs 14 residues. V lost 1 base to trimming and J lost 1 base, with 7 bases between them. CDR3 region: CASSIVSGNTEAFF. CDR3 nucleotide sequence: TGTGCCAGTAGTATAGTTTCAGGGAACACTGAAGCTTTCTTT.

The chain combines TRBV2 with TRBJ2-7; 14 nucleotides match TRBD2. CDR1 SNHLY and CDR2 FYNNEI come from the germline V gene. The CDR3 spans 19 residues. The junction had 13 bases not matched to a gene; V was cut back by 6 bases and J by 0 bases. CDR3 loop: CASRRLAGGTDLGSYEQYF. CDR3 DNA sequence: TGTGCCAGCAGGAGACTAGCGGGGGGGACAGACCTGGGCTCCTACGAGCAGTACTTC.